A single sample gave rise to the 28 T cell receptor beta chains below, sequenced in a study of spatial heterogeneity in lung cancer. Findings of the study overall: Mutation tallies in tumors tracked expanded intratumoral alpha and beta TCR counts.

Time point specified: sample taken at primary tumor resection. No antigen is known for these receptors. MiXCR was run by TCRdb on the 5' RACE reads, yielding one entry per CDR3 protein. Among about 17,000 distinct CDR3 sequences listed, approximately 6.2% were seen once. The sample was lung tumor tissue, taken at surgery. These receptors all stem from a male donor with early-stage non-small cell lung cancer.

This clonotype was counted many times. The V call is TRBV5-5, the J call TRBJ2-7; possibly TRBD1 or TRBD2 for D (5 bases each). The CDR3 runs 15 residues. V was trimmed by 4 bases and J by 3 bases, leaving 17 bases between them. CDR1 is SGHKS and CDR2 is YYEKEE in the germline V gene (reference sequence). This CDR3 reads CASSPWVGTVYEQYF. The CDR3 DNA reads TGTGCCAGCAGCCCCTGGGTGGGGACGGTCTACGAGCAGTACTTC.

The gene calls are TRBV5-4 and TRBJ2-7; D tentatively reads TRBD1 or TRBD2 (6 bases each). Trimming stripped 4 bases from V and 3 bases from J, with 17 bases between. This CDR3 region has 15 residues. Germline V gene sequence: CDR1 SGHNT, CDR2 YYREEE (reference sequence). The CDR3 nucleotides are TGTGCCAGCAGCCGAGGGTCGGAGGGGGGCTACGAGCAGTACTTC. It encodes CASSRGSEGGYEQYF.

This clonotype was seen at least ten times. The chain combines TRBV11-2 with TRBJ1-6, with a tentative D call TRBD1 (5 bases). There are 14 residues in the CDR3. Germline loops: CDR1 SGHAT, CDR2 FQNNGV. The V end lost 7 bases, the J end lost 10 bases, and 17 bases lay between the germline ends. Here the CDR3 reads CASTDRGVGSPLHF. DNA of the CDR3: TGTGCCAGCACCGATCGGGGGGTAGGATCACCCCTCCACTTT.

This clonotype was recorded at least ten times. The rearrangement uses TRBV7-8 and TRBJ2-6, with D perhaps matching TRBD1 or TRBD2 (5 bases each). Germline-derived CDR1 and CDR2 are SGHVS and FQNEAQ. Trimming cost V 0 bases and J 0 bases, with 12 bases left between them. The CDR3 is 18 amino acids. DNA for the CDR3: TGTGCCAGCAGCTTAGCGTGGGGACCGATCTCTGGGGCCAACGTCCTGACTTTC. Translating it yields CASSLAWGPISGANVLTF.

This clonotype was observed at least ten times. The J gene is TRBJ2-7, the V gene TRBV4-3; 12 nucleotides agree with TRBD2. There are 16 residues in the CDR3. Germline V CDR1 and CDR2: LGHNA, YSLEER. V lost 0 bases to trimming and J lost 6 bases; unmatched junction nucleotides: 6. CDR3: CASSQDASGGAAEQYF. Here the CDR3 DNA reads TGCGCCAGCAGCCAAGATGCTAGCGGGGGGGCCGCCGAGCAGTACTTC.

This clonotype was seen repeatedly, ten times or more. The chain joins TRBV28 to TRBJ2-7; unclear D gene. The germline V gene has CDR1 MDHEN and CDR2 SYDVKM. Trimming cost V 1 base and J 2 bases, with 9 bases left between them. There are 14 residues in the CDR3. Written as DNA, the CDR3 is TGTGCCAGCAGTTTATTTCGTGGAGCCTACGAGCAGTACTTC. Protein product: CASSLFRGAYEQYF.

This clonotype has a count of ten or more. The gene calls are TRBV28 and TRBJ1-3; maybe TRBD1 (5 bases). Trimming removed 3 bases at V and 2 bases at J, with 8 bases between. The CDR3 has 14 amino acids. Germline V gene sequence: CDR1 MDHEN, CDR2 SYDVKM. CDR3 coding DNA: TGTGCCAGCAGTTTCGGGGGACCTGGAAACACCATATATTTT. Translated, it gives CASSFGGPGNTIYF. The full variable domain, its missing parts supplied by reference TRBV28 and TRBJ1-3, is DVKVTQSSRYLVKRTGEKVFLECVQDMDHENMFWYRQDPGLGLRLIYFSYDVKMKEKGDIPEGYSVSREKKERFSLILESASTNQTSMYLCASSFGGPGNTIYFGEGSWLTVV.

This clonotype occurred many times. DNA for the CDR3: TGTGCCAGCAGCCAAAAGGGGGACAGTACTAATAGCAATCAGCCCCAGCATTTT. Translated: CASSQKGDSTNSNQPQHF. The rearrangement joins TRBV4-2 to TRBJ1-5; the match to TRBD1 covers 7 bases. Germline V gene lookup returns CDR1 LGHNA and CDR2 YNFKEQ. The CDR3 length is 18 residues. V lost 2 bases, J lost 0 bases, and 10 bases stayed unmatched.

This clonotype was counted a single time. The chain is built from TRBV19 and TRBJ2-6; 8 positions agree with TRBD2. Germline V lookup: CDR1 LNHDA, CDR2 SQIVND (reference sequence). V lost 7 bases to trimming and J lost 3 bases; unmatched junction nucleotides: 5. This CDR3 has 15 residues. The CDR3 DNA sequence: TGTGCCAGTACCGGACTAGCTCTTGGGGCCAACGTCCTGACTTTC. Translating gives CASTGLALGANVLTF.

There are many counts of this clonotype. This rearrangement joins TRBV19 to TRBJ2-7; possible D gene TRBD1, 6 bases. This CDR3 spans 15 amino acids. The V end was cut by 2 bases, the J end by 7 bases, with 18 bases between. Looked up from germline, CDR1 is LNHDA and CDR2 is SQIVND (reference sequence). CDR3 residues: CASSILSARGVEQYF. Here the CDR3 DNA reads TGTGCCAGTAGTATACTGTCAGCCAGGGGCGTAGAGCAGTACTTC.

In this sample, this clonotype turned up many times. The DNA of the CDR3 is TGTGCCAGCAGTTCATCGGACGGTTCATGGGTCTACGAGCAGTACTTC. This gives the protein CASSSSDGSWVYEQYF. The rearrangement links TRBV27 to TRBJ2-7; D is unresolved. The CDR3 sequence is 16 residues long. V lost 4 bases, J lost 3 bases, and 19 bases lay in between. CDR1 is MNHEY and CDR2 is SMNVEV in the germline V gene (reference sequence).

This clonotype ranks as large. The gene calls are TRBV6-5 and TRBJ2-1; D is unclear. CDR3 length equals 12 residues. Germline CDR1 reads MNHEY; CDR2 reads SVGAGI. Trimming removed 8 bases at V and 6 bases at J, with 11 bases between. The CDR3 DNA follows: TGTGCCAGCGCCCGTTTTTCCAATGAGCAGTTCTTC. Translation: CASARFSNEQFF.

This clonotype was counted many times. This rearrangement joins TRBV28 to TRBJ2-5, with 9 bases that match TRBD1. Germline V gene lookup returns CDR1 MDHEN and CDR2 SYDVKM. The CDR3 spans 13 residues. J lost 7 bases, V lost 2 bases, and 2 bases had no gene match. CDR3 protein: CASSLTGQGTQYF. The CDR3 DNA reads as TGTGCCAGCAGTTTAACGGGACAGGGGACCCAGTACTTC.

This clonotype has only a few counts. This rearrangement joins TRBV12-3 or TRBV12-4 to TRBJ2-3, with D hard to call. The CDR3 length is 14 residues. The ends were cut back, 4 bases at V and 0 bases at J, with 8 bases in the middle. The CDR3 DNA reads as TGTGCCAGCAGTTCGACCTCTAGCACAGATACGCAGTATTTT. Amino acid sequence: CASSSTSSTDTQYF.

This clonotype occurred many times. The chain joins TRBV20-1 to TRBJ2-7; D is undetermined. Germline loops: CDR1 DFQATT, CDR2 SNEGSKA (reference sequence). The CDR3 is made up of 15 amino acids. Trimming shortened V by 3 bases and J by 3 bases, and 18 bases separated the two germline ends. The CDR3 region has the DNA TGCAGTGCTAGGGATGTTAAAAAGGATAACTACGAGCAGTACTTC. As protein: CSARDVKKDNYEQYF.

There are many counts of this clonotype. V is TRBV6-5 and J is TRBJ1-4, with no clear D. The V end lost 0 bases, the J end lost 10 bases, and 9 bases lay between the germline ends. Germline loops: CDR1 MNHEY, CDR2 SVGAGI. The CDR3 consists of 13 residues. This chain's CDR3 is CASSYSLTGKLFF. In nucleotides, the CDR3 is TGTGCCAGCAGTTACTCCCTAACGGGAAAACTGTTTTTT.

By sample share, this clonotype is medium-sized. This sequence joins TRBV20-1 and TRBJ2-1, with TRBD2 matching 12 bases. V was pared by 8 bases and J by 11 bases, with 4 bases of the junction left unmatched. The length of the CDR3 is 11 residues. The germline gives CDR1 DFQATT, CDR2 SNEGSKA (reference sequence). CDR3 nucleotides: TGCAGTCCTCTAGCGGGAGGGCAGCAGTTCTTC. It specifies CSPLAGGQQFF.

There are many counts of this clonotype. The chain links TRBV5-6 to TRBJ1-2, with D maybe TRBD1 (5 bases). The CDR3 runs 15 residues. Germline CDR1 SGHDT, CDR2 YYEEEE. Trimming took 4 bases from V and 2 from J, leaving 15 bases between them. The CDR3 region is CASSPTPGSNYGYTF. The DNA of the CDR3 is TGTGCCAGCAGCCCGACTCCAGGGAGCAACTATGGCTACACCTTC.

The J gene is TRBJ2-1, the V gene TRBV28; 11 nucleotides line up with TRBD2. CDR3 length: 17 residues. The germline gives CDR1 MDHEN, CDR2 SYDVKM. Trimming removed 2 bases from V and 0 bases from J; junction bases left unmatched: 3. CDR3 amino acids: CASSLPSGRFSYNEQFF. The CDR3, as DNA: TGTGCCAGCAGTTTACCTAGCGGGAGGTTCTCCTACAATGAGCAGTTCTTC.

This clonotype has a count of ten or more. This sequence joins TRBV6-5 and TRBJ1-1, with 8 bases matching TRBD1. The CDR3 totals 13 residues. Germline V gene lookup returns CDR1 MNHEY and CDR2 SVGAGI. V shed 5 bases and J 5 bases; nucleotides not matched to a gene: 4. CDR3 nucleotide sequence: TGTGCCAGCAGTCTACAGGGGGAGACTGAAGCTTTCTTT. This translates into CASSLQGETEAFF.

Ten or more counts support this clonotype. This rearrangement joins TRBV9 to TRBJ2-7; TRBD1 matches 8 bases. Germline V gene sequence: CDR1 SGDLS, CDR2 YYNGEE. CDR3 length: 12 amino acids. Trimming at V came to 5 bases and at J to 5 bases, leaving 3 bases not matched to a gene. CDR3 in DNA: TGTGCCAGCAGTGTACAGGGGGACGAGCAGTACTTC. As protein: CASSVQGDEQYF.

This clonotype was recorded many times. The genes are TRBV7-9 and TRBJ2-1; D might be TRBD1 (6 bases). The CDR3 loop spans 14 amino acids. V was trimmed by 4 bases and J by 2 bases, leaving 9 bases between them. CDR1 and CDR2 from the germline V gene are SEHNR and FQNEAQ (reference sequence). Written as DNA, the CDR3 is TGTGCCAGCAGCTGGACAGCACCCTACAATGAGCAGTTCTTC. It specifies CASSWTAPYNEQFF. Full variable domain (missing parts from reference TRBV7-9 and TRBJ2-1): DTGVSQNPRHKITKRGQNVTFRCDPISEHNRLYWYRQTLGQGPEFLTYFQNEAQLEKSRLLSDRFSAERPKGSFSTLEIQRTEQGDSAMYLCASSWTAPYNEQFFGPGTRLTVL.

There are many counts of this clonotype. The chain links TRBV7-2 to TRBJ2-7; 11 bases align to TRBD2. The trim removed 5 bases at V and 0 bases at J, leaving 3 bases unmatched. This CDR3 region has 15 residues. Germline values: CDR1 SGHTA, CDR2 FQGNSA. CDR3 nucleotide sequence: TGTGCCAGCAGCCGACTAGCGGGGCACTCCTACGAGCAGTACTTC. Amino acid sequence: CASSRLAGHSYEQYF.

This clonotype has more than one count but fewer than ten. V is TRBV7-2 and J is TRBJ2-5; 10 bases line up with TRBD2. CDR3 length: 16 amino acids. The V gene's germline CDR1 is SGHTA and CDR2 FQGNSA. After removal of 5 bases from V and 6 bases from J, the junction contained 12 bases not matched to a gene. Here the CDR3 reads CASSPGGLAGAKTQYF. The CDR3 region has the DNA TGTGCCAGCAGCCCAGGGGGTCTAGCGGGGGCCAAGACCCAGTACTTC.

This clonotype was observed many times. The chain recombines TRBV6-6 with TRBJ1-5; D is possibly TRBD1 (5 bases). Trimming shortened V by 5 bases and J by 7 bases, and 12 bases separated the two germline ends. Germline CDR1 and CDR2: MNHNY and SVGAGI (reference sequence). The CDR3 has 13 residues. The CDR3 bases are TGTGCCAGCAGTCGCGCAGGGAACCAGCCCCAGCATTTT. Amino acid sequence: CASSRAGNQPQHF.

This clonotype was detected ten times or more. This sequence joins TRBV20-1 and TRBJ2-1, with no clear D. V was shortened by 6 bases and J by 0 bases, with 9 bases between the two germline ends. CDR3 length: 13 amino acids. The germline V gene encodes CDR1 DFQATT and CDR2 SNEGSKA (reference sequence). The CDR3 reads CSAWTYSYNEQFF. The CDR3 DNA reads TGCAGTGCATGGACCTACTCCTACAATGAGCAGTTCTTC.

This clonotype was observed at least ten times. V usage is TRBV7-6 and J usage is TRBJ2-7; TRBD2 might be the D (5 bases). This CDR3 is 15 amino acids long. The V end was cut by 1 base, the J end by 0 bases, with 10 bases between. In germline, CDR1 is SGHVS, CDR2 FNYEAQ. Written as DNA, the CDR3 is TGTGCCAGCAGCTTAGGCCCCGGGATCTCCTACGAGCAGTACTTC. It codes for CASSLGPGISYEQYF.

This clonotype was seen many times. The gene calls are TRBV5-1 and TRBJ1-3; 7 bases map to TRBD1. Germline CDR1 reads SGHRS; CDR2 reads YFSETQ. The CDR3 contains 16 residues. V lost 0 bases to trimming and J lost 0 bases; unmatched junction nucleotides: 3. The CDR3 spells CASSLGDSNSGNTIYF. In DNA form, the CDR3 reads TGCGCCAGCAGCTTGGGGGACAGTAACTCTGGAAACACCATATATTTT.